Below are 5 T cell receptor beta chains sequenced from a single sample in a study of blood T cell repertoires in COVID-19. Measured with immunoSEQ multiplex PCR; TCRdb has only the in-frame clones, and not every one. The sample holds 74,000 or so clones; approximately 90% are singletons and the top ten take 2.7%. Specimen: peripheral blood. Source of these receptors: a middle-aged man with acute or convalescent COVID-19.

This sequence joins TRBV7-2 and TRBJ1-1, with 9 bases that match TRBD1. The length of the CDR3 is 14 residues. CDR1 is SGHTA, CDR2 FQGNSA, per germline. Trimming cost V 5 bases and J 1 base; bases outside gene matches: 2. The CDR3 loop reads CASSPQGANTEAFF. The CDR3 bases are TGTGCCAGCAGCCCACAGGGGGCGAACACTGAAGCTTTCTTT. The full variable domain, rest sourced from reference TRBV7-2 and TRBJ1-1, is GAGVSQSPSNKVTEKGKDVELRCDPISGHTALYWYRQSLGQGLEFLIYFQGNSAPDKSGLPSDRFSAERTGGSVSTLTIQRTQQEDSAVYLCASSPQGANTEAFFGQGTRLTVV.

This clone was seen a single time. The rearrangement uses TRBV6-5 and TRBJ1-1; TRBD1 might be the D (5 bases). Deletions cut 7 bases from V and 3 bases from J, with 12 bases between. The CDR3 length is 13 residues. Germline CDR1 and CDR2: MNHEY and SVGAGI. As DNA, the CDR3 is TGTGCCAGCAAAGGGGCATCAGACACTGAAGCTTTCTTT. Protein product: CASKGASDTEAFF.

The genes are TRBV28 and TRBJ2-1, with 8 bases matching TRBD2. Trimming took 5 bases from V and 8 from J; bases not matched to a gene: 5. This CDR3 spans 13 amino acids. Germline assignment: CDR1 MDHEN and CDR2 SYDVKM. This chain's CDR3 is CASSVSGKYEQFF. The CDR3 region has the DNA TGTGCCAGCAGTGTTAGCGGGAAGTATGAGCAGTTCTTC.

This chain links TRBV19 with TRBJ2-1; 7 nucleotides line up with TRBD2. The CDR3 runs 17 residues. V shed 6 bases and J 0 bases; nucleotides not matched to a gene: 11. Germline values: CDR1 LNHDA, CDR2 SQIVND (reference sequence). The CDR3 DNA sequence: TGTGCCAGTAGGGCTAGCGGAGCGGCGGGCTCCTACAATGAGCAGTTCTTC. Its translation is CASRASGAAGSYNEQFF.

V gene TRBV5-1 combines with J gene TRBJ1-6; 9 bases agree with TRBD1. The V segment lost 4 bases and the J segment 16 bases; nucleotides outside the gene matches: 9. This CDR3 contains 13 residues. In germline, CDR1 is SGHRS, CDR2 YFSETQ. DNA for the CDR3: TGCGCCAGCAGCGAACCGGACAGGGGAGCACTCCACTTT. Protein sequence: CASSEPDRGALHF.